These 5 T cell receptor beta chains originate from one sample sequenced in a study of T cells expressing NK-cell markers (dated by TCRdb to 2018 to 2021). To prepare the library, 5' RACE was applied. Sequencing used an Illumina HiSeq 2000. After the reads were reprocessed by TCRdb, one entry was made per CDR3 protein sequence, with no DNA. The table for this sample lists some 500,000 distinct CDR3 sequences. Together, the top ten hold 1.4% of the sample. The sequencing input was blood T cells: a sorted CD56 or NKG2C T cell subset, CD4+ or CD8+ T cells, or bulk PBMC T cells (not recorded which). The receptor source for this set is a woman in her forties or fifties in good health. Donor details come from another sample of the same person, matched by shared clones.

The chain couples TRBV27 to TRBJ1-1; TCRdb gives TRBD1 as the D gene, but with no DNA this cannot be confirmed. This CDR3 has 17 residues. Germline CDR1 and CDR2: MNHEY and SMNVEV (reference sequence). The CDR3: CASSPDRGVILNTEAFF.

The chain links TRBV29-1 to TRBJ2-7; the TCRdb call, TRBD1, lacks DNA for checking. CDR1 SQVTM and CDR2 ANQGSEA come from the germline V gene. This CDR3 is built from 12 residues. This CDR3 reads CSGQAGPYEQYF.

The V and J genes are TRBV29-1 and TRBJ2-7; TCRdb lists TRBD2, though no DNA is available to test this call. The CDR3 contains 14 residues. Germline V gene data show CDR1 as SQVTM and CDR2 as ANQGSEA. The CDR3 spells CSVETPSGSDEQYF.

The V call is TRBV7-9, the J call TRBJ2-1. Germline loops: CDR1 SEHNR, CDR2 FQNEAQ (reference sequence). The CDR3 loop spans 13 amino acids. CDR3 sequence reads: CASSLSLDNEQFF.

The gene calls are TRBV5-6 and TRBJ2-1; TCRdb designates TRBD1, a call that cannot be tested without DNA. CDR1 and CDR2 from the germline V gene are SGHDT and YYEEEE. The CDR3 has 16 amino acids. The CDR3: CASSLSWLARPHEQFF.